The 8 T cell receptor beta chains listed next were all sequenced from one sample in a study of cytomegalovirus exposure and HLA in healthy donors. Some clones are missing from TCRdb's copy, which holds only in-frame ones; the method was immunoSEQ multiplex PCR. The data contain about 65,000 clones, around 92% of them singletons. Sequencing was performed on PBMCs. These receptor sequences come from a woman aged 18 to 35 in good health and CMV-seronegative.

The chain joins TRBV19 to TRBJ1-2; TRBD1 agrees at 7 bases. This CDR3 contains 13 residues. Germline values: CDR1 LNHDA, CDR2 SQIVND (reference sequence). The trim removed 10 bases at V and 2 bases at J, leaving 7 bases unmatched. CDR3 bases: TGTGCCACCCTCCGGACAGGAAACTATGGCTACACCTTC. It is translated as CATLRTGNYGYTF.

The chain uses TRBV4-2 and TRBJ2-1, with 9 bases that match TRBD2. Trimming cost V 3 bases and J 7 bases; bases outside gene matches: 10. The CDR3 is made up of 16 amino acids. Germline V gives CDR1 LGHNA, CDR2 YNFKEQ. The CDR3 protein is CASSHQERAGGNEQFF. The CDR3 DNA reads as TGTGCCAGCAGCCATCAGGAGAGAGCGGGGGGAAATGAGCAGTTCTTC.

V and J are TRBV7-2 and TRBJ2-7; TRBD2 matches 13 bases. The CDR3 consists of 17 residues. CDR1 and CDR2 from the germline V gene are SGHTA and FQGNSA. J gave up 3 bases and V 5 bases, and 10 bases lay outside the gene matches. CDR3 region: CASSQRLAGGRNYEQYF. The CDR3 DNA reads TGTGCCAGCAGCCAAAGACTAGCGGGAGGCCGAAACTACGAGCAGTACTTC.

The chain is built from TRBV27 and TRBJ1-2; 10 bases line up with TRBD1. Per the germline V gene, CDR1 is MNHEY and CDR2 is SMNVEV (reference sequence). The J segment lost 6 bases and the V segment lost 5 bases, leaving 12 bases of the junction unmatched. The CDR3 runs 16 residues. The CDR3 here is CASSRFPGQGHDGYTF. In DNA, the CDR3 is TGTGCCAGCAGTCGATTCCCGGGACAGGGGCATGATGGCTACACCTTC.

The chain combines TRBV6-1 with TRBJ2-7; D is perhaps TRBD2 (5 bases). V was pared by 6 bases and J by 1 base, with 10 bases between. Germline V gene lookup returns CDR1 MNHNS and CDR2 SASEGT. The CDR3 runs 13 residues. Written as DNA, the CDR3 is TGTGCCAGCAGGATTAGCGCATCCTACGAGCAGTACTTC. It is translated as CASRISASYEQYF.

This clone was seen a single time. The chain uses TRBV9 and TRBJ2-7, with D hard to call. CDR3 length: 14 amino acids. Trimming removed 0 bases from V and 2 bases from J, with 9 bases in between. Germline values: CDR1 SGDLS, CDR2 YYNGEE. CDR3 nucleotide sequence: TGTGCCAGCAGCGTAGGTGTTCTTGCCTACGAGCAGTACTTC. It yields the protein CASSVGVLAYEQYF.

The chain employs TRBV12-5 and TRBJ2-3, with 9 nucleotides matching TRBD1. The CDR3 is 16 amino acids. V shed 5 bases, J shed 4 bases, and the junction held 10 bases outside the gene matches. Germline V CDR1 and CDR2: LGHNT, FRNRAP. The CDR3 loop is CASGAYGTGRSDTQYF. Written as DNA, the CDR3 is TGTGCTAGTGGTGCATACGGGACAGGGAGGTCAGATACGCAGTATTTT.

Note on this clone: The junction departs from the called germline gene at one end, perhaps through a read error. The chain uses TRBV4-2 and TRBJ1-1; D call uncertain. Per germline, CDR1 LGHNA and CDR2 YNFKEQ. The CDR3 totals 11 residues. CDR3 amino acids: CASGQSTEAFF. The CDR3, as DNA: TGTGCCAGCGGCCAGAGCACTGAAGCTTTCTTT.